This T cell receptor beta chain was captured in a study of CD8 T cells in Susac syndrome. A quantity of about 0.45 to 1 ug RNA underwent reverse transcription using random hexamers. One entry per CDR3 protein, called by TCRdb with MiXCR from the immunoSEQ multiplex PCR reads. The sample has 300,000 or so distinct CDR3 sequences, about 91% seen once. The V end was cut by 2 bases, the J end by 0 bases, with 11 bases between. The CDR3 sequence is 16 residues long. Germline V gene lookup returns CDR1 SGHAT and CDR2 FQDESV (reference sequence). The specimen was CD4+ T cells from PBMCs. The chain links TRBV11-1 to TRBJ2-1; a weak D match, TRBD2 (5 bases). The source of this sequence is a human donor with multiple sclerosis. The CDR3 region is CASSLSSGSSYNEQFF. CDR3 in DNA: TGTGCCAGCAGCTTATCCAGCGGAAGCTCCTACAATGAGCAGTTCTTC.